The 20 T cell receptor beta chains given below trace back to one sample, sequenced in a study of shared clonotypes between healthy human individuals. The assay was immunoSEQ multiplex PCR, and TCRdb's table has in-frame clones only and misses some. The sample holds about 650,000 clones, roughly 95% seen once. Naive CD8 cells lacked CD45RO, underwent positive selection for CCR7 and left out terminally differentiated effector memory CD45RA+ cells. The specimen sequenced was naive CD8+ T cells sorted from blood. Receptors originate from a woman in her 30s in good health.

This chain links TRBV19 with TRBJ2-5; weak D call: TRBD1 (6 bases). The end of the DNA fits TRBJ2-7 better, so the J call may be wrong. CDR1 is LNHDA, CDR2 SQIVND, per germline (reference sequence). The CDR3 extends over 14 amino acids. DNA of the CDR3: TGTGCCACGCAGGAGACAGGATTCTCCTACGAGCAGTACTTC. It yields the protein CATQETGFSYEQYF.

V usage is TRBV10-3 and J usage is TRBJ1-2; the match to TRBD1 covers 8 bases. CDR1 and CDR2 (germline): ENHRY, SYGVKD. The CDR3 sequence is 17 residues long. The trim removed 2 bases at V and 5 bases at J, leaving 13 bases unmatched. The CDR3 DNA sequence: TGTGCCATCAGTGAGACGGGACAGGCCAACATTCCTTATGGCTACACCTTC. Protein sequence: CAISETGQANIPYGYTF.

This chain uses TRBV4-2 with TRBJ2-1, with 7 bases matching TRBD2. This CDR3 spans 16 amino acids. V lost 1 base to trimming and J lost 5 bases; unmatched junction nucleotides: 8. From germline, CDR1 is LGHNA and CDR2 YNFKEQ. CDR3 region: CASSQVSAGEDNEQFF. CDR3 in DNA: TGTGCCAGCAGCCAAGTTTCGGCGGGAGAGGACAATGAGCAGTTCTTC.

V gene TRBV7-9 combines with J gene TRBJ2-1; D unresolved. Germline V gene data show CDR1 as SEHNR and CDR2 as FQNEAQ (reference sequence). CDR3 length: 17 residues. V lost 5 bases to trimming and J lost 0 bases, with 17 bases between them. Here the CDR3 reads CASSILPLESSYNEQFF. Written as DNA, the CDR3 is TGTGCCAGCAGCATCCTCCCTCTCGAAAGCTCCTACAATGAGCAGTTCTTC.

The chain uses TRBV27 and TRBJ1-5; the D is unclear. CDR1 is MNHEY and CDR2 is SMNVEV in the germline V gene (reference sequence). The CDR3 spans 14 residues. V gave up 5 bases and J gave up 1 base, with 9 bases separating them. CDR3 loop: CASSPSTSNQPQHF. The CDR3 coding sequence is TGTGCCAGCAGTCCCTCCACCAGCAATCAGCCCCAGCATTTT.

This chain connects TRBV9 to TRBJ2-7, with D possibly being TRBD1 (5 bases). Germline V gene data show CDR1 as SGDLS and CDR2 as YYNGEE. V dropped 0 bases and J dropped 5 bases, with 12 bases sitting between them. This CDR3 has 14 amino acids. The CDR3 region is CASSVDQGHNEQYF. The CDR3, as DNA: TGTGCCAGCAGCGTAGATCAGGGCCATAACGAGCAGTACTTC.

This clone showed up just once. The chain employs TRBV10-3 and TRBJ2-7; possible D gene TRBD1, 6 bases. The CDR3 is made up of 14 amino acids. V lost 7 bases and J lost 4, with 17 bases in between. Germline CDR1 reads ENHRY; CDR2 reads SYGVKD. Here the CDR3 reads CAITEEMGQYEQYF. CDR3 bases: TGTGCCATCACCGAGGAGATGGGACAATACGAGCAGTACTTC.

This rearrangement joins TRBV13 to TRBJ1-1, with TRBD1 identical over 9 bases. Germline CDR1 is PRHDT and CDR2 is FYEKMQ (reference sequence). V lost 4 bases and J lost 0; bases outside the gene matches: 9. The CDR3 extends over 17 amino acids. CDR3 coding DNA: TGTGCCAGCAGCTCACAGGGGGCTCAAGGAATGAACACTGAAGCTTTCTTT. Protein sequence: CASSSQGAQGMNTEAFF.

The V and J genes are TRBV19 and TRBJ2-7; D could derive from TRBD1 or TRBD2 (5 bases each). V was clipped by 4 bases and J by 6 bases, with 22 bases between them. The length of the CDR3 is 16 residues. Germline V gene data show CDR1 as LNHDA and CDR2 as SQIVND (reference sequence). The CDR3 sequence is CASSTGKVTMVSEQYF. In DNA form, the CDR3 reads TGTGCCAGTAGTACAGGGAAGGTGACTATGGTAAGCGAGCAGTACTTC.

This sequence joins TRBV6-6 and TRBJ2-3; 12 positions agree with TRBD2. Germline assignment: CDR1 MNHNY and CDR2 SVGAGI (reference sequence). This CDR3 has 15 residues. The V and J ends lost 8 bases and 2 bases, in that order; junction bases with no gene match: 5. The CDR3 here is CASSGLAGSTDTQYF. DNA for the CDR3: TGTGCCAGCTCAGGACTAGCGGGATCCACAGATACGCAGTATTTT.

With regard to this clone: The junction does not match germline at one end; this may be a read error. The chain has TRBV4-1 and TRBJ1-4; 10 nucleotides match TRBD1. This CDR3 is built from 16 residues. Germline loops: CDR1 MGHRA, CDR2 YSYEKL. The CDR3 coding sequence is TGCGCCAGCACCCAATGGGCCGGGACAGGGGTAGAAAAACTGTTTTTT. Residues: CASTQWAGTGVEKLFF.

The chain has TRBV2 and TRBJ2-7; the match to TRBD1 covers 9 bases. The CDR3 extends over 14 amino acids. With 10 bases clipped from V and 2 bases from J, the junction kept 9 bases outside the gene matches. Germline assignment: CDR1 SNHLY and CDR2 FYNNEI. This CDR3 reads CATRDRDRPYEQYF. CDR3 nucleotides: TGTGCCACAAGGGACAGGGACCGACCCTACGAGCAGTACTTC.

The chain has TRBV29-1 and TRBJ1-1; D perhaps matches TRBD1 (6 bases). From germline, CDR1 is SQVTM and CDR2 ANQGSEA. V lost 5 bases to trimming and J lost 2 bases, with 18 bases between them. The CDR3 has 15 residues. The chain's CDR3 is CSVKGGEILNTEAFF. The CDR3 coding sequence is TGCAGCGTTAAGGGGGGCGAAATTTTAAACACTGAAGCTTTCTTT. The full variable domain, rest sourced from reference TRBV29-1 and TRBJ1-1, is SAVISQKPSRDICQRGTSLTIQCQVDSQVTMMFWYRQQPGQSLTLIATANQGSEATYESGFVIDKFPISRPNLTFSTLTVSNMSPEDSSIYLCSVKGGEILNTEAFFGQGTRLTVV.

The chain uses TRBV27 and TRBJ1-1, with D unclear. V lost 8 bases and J 6 bases, leaving 10 bases between the germline ends. This CDR3 is 11 amino acids long. Germline values: CDR1 MNHEY, CDR2 SMNVEV (reference sequence). The CDR3 loop reads CASGHGAEAFF. DNA of the CDR3: TGTGCCAGCGGTCATGGGGCTGAAGCTTTCTTT.

This sequence joins TRBV28 and TRBJ2-5, with D maybe TRBD2 (6 bases). Trimming cost V 3 bases and J 1 base, with 15 bases left between them. Germline V gives CDR1 MDHEN, CDR2 SYDVKM. The CDR3 is 16 residues long. CDR3 sequence reads: CASSFWGSGPQETQYF. The CDR3 DNA reads TGTGCCAGCAGTTTTTGGGGTAGCGGTCCCCAAGAGACCCAGTACTTC.

The CDR3 nucleotides read TGCAGCGTTTCCGTGAGGGCCACAGGGGAACGGGATACGCAGTATTTT. Translation: CSVSVRATGERDTQYF. V and J are TRBV29-1 and TRBJ2-3, with TRBD1 matching 7 bases. Germline lookup yields CDR1 SQVTM and CDR2 ANQGSEA. CDR3 length equals 16 residues. V shed 5 bases, J shed 6 bases, and the junction held 17 bases outside the gene matches.

To note about this clone: The identical CDR3 is also encoded by other nucleotide sequences in the sample. V gene TRBV13 combines with J gene TRBJ2-7, with TRBD2 matching 7 bases. The V gene end was trimmed by 3 bases and the J gene end by 0 bases; junction bases not matched to a gene: 2. Germline-derived CDR1 and CDR2 are PRHDT and FYEKMQ (reference sequence). The CDR3 runs to 14 residues. The CDR3 DNA reads as TGTGCCAGCAGCTTGGGAGGGAGCTCCTACGAGCAGTACTTC. Residues: CASSLGGSSYEQYF. The entire variable domain, with the rest obtained from reference TRBV13 and TRBJ2-7, is as follows: AAGVIQSPRHLIKEKRETATLKCYPIPRHDTVYWYQQGPGQDPQFLISFYEKMQSDKGSIPDRFSAQQFSDYHSELNMSSLELGDSALYFCASSLGGSSYEQYFGPGTRLTVT.

This chain joins TRBV29-1 and TRBJ2-5; TRBD1 matches at 7 bases. In germline, CDR1 is SQVTM, CDR2 ANQGSEA. The junction had 6 bases not matched to a gene; V was cut back by 0 bases and J by 5 bases. The CDR3 loop spans 14 amino acids. The CDR3 region has the DNA TGCAGCGTTGAAGATCGAGGGACAGATGAGACCCAGTACTTC. Its translation is CSVEDRGTDETQYF.

There are a few counts of this clone. The chain is built from TRBV20-1 and TRBJ1-1; D is unclear. Per germline, CDR1 DFQATT and CDR2 SNEGSKA (reference sequence). V lost 5 bases, J lost 1 base, and 5 bases lay in between. CDR3 length: 11 residues. DNA of the CDR3: TGCAGTGCTCTTAAGAACACTGAAGCTTTCTTT. This gives the protein CSALKNTEAFF.

The rearrangement uses TRBV5-6 and TRBJ2-7, with D perhaps matching TRBD1 or TRBD2 (6 bases each). The CDR3 sequence is 12 residues long. The V gene lost 7 bases and the J gene lost 6 bases, with 14 bases spanning the gap. Looked up from germline, CDR1 is SGHDT and CDR2 is YYEEEE. The CDR3 DNA is TGTGCCAGCCGAGGGGGGAATCGCGAGCAGTACTTC. Translated, it gives CASRGGNREQYF.